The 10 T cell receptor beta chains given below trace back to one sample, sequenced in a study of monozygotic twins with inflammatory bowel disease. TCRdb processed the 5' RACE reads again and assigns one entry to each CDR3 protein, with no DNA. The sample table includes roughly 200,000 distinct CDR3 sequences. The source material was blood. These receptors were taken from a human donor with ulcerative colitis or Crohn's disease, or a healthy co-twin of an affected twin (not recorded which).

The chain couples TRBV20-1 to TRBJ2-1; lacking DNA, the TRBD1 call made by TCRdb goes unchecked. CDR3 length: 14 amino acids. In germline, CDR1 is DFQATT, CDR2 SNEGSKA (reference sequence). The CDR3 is CSARGGTLYNEQFF.

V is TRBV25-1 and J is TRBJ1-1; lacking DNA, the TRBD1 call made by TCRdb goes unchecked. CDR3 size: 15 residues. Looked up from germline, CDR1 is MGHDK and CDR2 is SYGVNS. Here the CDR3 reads CASSGGQIKNTEAFF. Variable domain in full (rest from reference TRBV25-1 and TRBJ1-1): EADIYQTPRYLVIGTGKKITLECSQTMGHDKMYWYQQDPGMELHLIHYSYGVNSTEKGDLSSESTVSRIRTEHFPLTLESARPSHTSQYLCASSGGQIKNTEAFFGQGTRLTVV.

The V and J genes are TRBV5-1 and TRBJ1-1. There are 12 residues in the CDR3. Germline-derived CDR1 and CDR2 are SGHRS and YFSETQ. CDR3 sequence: CASSLQGLEAFF.

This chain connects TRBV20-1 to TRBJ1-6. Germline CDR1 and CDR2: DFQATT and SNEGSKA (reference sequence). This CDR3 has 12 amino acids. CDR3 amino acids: CSPRENNSPLHF.

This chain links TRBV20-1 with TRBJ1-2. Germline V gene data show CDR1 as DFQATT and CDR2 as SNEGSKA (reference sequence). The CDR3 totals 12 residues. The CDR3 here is CSASMTQYGYTF.

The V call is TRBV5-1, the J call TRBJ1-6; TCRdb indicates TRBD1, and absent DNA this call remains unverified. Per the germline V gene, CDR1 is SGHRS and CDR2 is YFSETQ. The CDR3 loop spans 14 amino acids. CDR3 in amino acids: CASRTVPRDSPLHF.

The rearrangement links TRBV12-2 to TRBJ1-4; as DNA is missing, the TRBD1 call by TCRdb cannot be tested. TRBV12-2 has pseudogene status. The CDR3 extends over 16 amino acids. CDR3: CASRLEGGRRNEKLFF.

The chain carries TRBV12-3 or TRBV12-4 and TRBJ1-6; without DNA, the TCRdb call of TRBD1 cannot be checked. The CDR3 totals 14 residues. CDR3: CASSPGTGNSPLHF.

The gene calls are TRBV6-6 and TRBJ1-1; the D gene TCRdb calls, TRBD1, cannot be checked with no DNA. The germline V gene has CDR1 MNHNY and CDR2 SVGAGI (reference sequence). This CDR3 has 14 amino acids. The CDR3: CASSNQGFDTEAFF.

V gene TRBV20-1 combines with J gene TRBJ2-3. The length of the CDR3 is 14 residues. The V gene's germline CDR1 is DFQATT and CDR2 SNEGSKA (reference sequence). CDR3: CSARDQKGTDTQYF.